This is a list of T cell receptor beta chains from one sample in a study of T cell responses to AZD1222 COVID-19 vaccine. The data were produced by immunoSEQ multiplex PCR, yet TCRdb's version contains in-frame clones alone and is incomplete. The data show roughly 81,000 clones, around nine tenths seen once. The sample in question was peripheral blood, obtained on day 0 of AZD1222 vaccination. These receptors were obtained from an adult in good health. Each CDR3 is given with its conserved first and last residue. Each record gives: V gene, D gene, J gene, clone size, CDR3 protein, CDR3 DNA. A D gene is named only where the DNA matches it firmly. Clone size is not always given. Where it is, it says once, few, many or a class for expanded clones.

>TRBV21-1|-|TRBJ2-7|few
CASSVGAHEQYF
TGTGCCAGCTCCGTCGGGGCCCACGAGCAGTACTTC
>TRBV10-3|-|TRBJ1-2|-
CAISDRGGGYGYTF
TGTGCCATCAGTGATAGGGGCGGAGGATATGGCTACACCTTC
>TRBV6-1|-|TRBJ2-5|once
CASSERGIETQYF
TGTGCCAGCAGTGAACGGGGGATAGAGACCCAGTACTTC
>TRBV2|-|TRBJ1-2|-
CASSAIDRLYGYTF
TGTGCCAGCAGTGCCATAGACAGGCTCTATGGCTACACCTTC
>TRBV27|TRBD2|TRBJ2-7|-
CASSPGLAYEQYF
TGTGCCAGCAGCCCGGGACTAGCCTACGAGCAGTACTTC
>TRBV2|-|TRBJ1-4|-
CASSPRGGSVNEKLFF
TGTGCCAGCAGTCCTCGGGGTGGCAGCGTCAATGAAAAACTGTTTTTT
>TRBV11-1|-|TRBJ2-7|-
CASSLGWGYEQYF
TGTGCCAGCAGCTTAGGCTGGGGTTACGAGCAGTACTTC
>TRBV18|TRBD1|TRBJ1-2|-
CASSGTGENYGYTF
TGTGCCAGCTCGGGGACAGGCGAGAACTATGGCTACACCTTC
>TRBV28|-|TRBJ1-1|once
CASSFRPKNTEAFF
TGTGCCAGCAGTTTTAGACCCAAGAACACTGAAGCTTTCTTT
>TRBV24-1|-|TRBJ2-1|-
CATSASAMENEQFF
TGTGCCACCAGTGCTAGCGCCATGGAGAATGAGCAGTTCTTC
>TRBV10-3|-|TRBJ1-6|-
CAIAQVEPGTLSYNSPLHF
TGTGCCATCGCACAAGTCGAACCAGGGACATTATCCTATAATTCACCCCTCCACTTT
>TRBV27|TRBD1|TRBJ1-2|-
CASSRTGVGYTF
TGTGCCAGCAGTCGGACAGGGGTGGGCTACACCTTC
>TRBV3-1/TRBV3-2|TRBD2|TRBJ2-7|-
CASTLNGLAGGYEQYF
TGTGCCAGCACCCTAAATGGACTAGCGGGAGGGTACGAGCAGTACTTC
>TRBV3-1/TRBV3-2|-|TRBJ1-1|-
CASSFSTEAFF
TGTGCCAGCAGCTTCAGCACTGAAGCTTTCTTT
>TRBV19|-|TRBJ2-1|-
CASSSRTWEQFF
TGTGCCAGTAGTTCTCGGACGTGGGAGCAGTTCTTC
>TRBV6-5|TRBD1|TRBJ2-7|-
CASSSGTGVSYEQYF
TGTGCCAGCAGCTCCGGGACAGGGGTGTCCTACGAGCAGTACTTC
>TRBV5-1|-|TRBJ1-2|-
CASSSAPRRYGYTF
TGCGCCAGCAGCTCAGCCCCTCGCCGTTATGGCTACACCTTC
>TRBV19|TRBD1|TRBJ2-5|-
CASSNPGQGAGRETQYF
TGTGCCAGTAGTAACCCGGGACAGGGGGCTGGGAGAGAGACCCAGTACTTC
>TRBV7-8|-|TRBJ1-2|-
CASSNAWGQLEGYTF
TGTGCCAGCAGTAACGCTTGGGGCCAGCTGGAAGGCTACACCTTC
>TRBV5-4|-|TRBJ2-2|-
CASSLAGLGGELFF
TGTGCCAGCAGCTTGGCAGGGCTTGGCGGGGAGCTGTTTTTT
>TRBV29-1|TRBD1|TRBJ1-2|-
CSVGDRGNYGYTF
TGCAGCGTTGGAGACAGGGGCAACTATGGCTACACCTTC
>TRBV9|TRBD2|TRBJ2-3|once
CASSALTSGSSGDTQYF
TGTGCCAGCAGCGCCCTGACTAGCGGGAGCTCAGGAGATACGCAGTATTTT
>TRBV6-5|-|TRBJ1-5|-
CAARTAGNQPQHF
TGTGCCGCTCGGACAGCAGGCAATCAGCCCCAGCATTTT
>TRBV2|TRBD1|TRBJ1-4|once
CATNGQGGEKLFF
TGTGCCACCAATGGACAGGGAGGAGAAAAACTGTTTTTT
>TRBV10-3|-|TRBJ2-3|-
CAIRETASTDTQYF
TGTGCCATCAGGGAGACAGCTAGCACAGATACGCAGTATTTT
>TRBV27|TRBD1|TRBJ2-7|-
CASSPDRVNSYEQYF
TGTGCCAGCAGCCCGGACAGGGTGAACTCCTACGAGCAGTACTTC
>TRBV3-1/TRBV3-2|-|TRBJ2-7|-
CASSGRFSGEHYEQYF
TGTGCCAGCAGCGGTCGTTTTAGCGGCGAGCACTACGAGCAGTACTTC